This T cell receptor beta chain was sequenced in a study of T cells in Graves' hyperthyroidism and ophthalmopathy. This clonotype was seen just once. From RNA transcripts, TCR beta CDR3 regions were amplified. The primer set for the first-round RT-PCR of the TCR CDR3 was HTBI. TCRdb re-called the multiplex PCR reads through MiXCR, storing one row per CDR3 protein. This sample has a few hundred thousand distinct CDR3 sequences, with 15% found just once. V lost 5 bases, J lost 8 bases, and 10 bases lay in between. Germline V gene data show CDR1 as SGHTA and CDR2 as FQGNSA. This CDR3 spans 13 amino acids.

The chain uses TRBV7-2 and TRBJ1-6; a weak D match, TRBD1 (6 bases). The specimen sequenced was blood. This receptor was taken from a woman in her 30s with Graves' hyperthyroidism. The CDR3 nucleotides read TGTGCCAGCAGCAGGGGGGACTATTCACCCCTCCACTTT. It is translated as CASSRGDYSPLHF.